Below are 17 T cell receptor beta chains sequenced from a single sample in a study of blood T cell repertoires in COVID-19 (dated by TCRdb to about 2020). Receptors were amplified or captured by the immunoSEQ multiplex PCR assay. TCRdb took over this immuneACCESS table, retaining in-frame rearrangements with V and J assigned. Such tables are incomplete; in checked studies, under half of the missing clones stem from an unresolved V gene, and the remainder is unexplained. A total of 250,000 to 350,000 clones appear in this sample, 88% of them only once. The ten largest clones add up to approximately 10% of the sample. Material for sequencing was peripheral blood. These receptors were taken from a woman aged 25-40 years with COVID-19, enrolled during active disease.

This clone was recorded once. J is TRBJ2-1 and V is TRBV6-5, with 13 bases matching TRBD2. The CDR3 length is 14 residues. V shed 8 bases and J 6 bases; nucleotides not matched to a gene: 4. The germline V gene encodes CDR1 MNHEY and CDR2 SVGAGI. DNA for the CDR3: TGTGCCAGCGGGGGACTAGCGGGAACCAATGAGCAGTTCTTC. Amino acids: CASGGLAGTNEQFF.

This sequence joins TRBV6-5 and TRBJ1-1; D is unclear. The CDR3 loop spans 14 amino acids. V lost 0 bases to trimming and J lost 4 bases, with 9 bases between them. CDR1 and CDR2 (germline): MNHEY, SVGAGI. The CDR3 nucleotides are TGTGCCAGCAGTTACTCAGAAAGAGGCACTGAAGCTTTCTTT. This codes for CASSYSERGTEAFF.

This clone has more than one count but fewer than ten. This sequence joins TRBV9 and TRBJ2-5; TRBD1 matches at 7 bases. The CDR3 totals 16 residues. The ends lost 2 bases at V and 5 bases at J; junction bases unmatched: 12. Germline-derived CDR1 and CDR2 are SGDLS and YYNGEE. The CDR3: CASSVGQATGVETQYF. In DNA form, the CDR3 reads TGTGCCAGCAGCGTCGGACAGGCCACCGGAGTGGAGACCCAGTACTTC. The variable domain in full, with the rest retrieved from reference TRBV9 and TRBJ2-5, is DSGVTQTPKHLITATGQRVTLRCSPRSGDLSVYWYQQSLDQGLQFLIQYYNGEERAKGNILERFSAQQFPDLHSELNLSSLELGDSALYFCASSVGQATGVETQYFGPGTRLLVL.

The rearrangement joins TRBV13 to TRBJ2-7, with D possibly TRBD1 on 6 matching bases. There are 15 residues in the CDR3. CDR1 is PRHDT, CDR2 FYEKMQ, per germline (reference sequence). Trimming removed 5 bases at V and 4 bases at J, with 18 bases between. CDR3 coding DNA: TGTGCCAGCAGCCCCCCCACAGGGAAGTTTTACGAGCAGTACTTC. It specifies CASSPPTGKFYEQYF.

The sample holds a few counts of this clone. The chain employs TRBV27 and TRBJ2-1, with D possibly TRBD2 on 6 matching bases. CDR3 length: 14 amino acids. V dropped 5 bases and J dropped 9 bases, with 17 bases sitting between them. Germline V gives CDR1 MNHEY, CDR2 SMNVEV (reference sequence). The CDR3 spells CASSTGGGVVEQFF. CDR3 nucleotide sequence: TGTGCCAGCAGTACCGGAGGAGGGGTGGTTGAGCAGTTCTTC.

The chain joins TRBV24-1 to TRBJ2-7, with 9 positions matching TRBD1. CDR3 length equals 15 residues. V shed 3 bases and J 7 bases; nucleotides not matched to a gene: 9. Germline V lookup: CDR1 KGHDR, CDR2 SFDVKD. The CDR3: CATSDDRDRVGEQYF. For the CDR3, the DNA is TGTGCCACCAGTGATGACCGGGACAGGGTGGGAGAGCAGTACTTC.

The rearrangement joins TRBV2 to TRBJ1-2; no definite D call. V lost 5 bases and J 7 bases, leaving 14 bases between the germline ends. The CDR3 is made up of 13 amino acids. The germline V gene encodes CDR1 SNHLY and CDR2 FYNNEI. This CDR3 is CASSPDLLGGYTF. In DNA form, the CDR3 reads TGTGCCAGCAGTCCCGACTTGTTAGGTGGCTACACCTTC.

The chain is built from TRBV6-5 and TRBJ1-6; the D gene is possibly TRBD1 (6 bases). The CDR3 has 14 residues. Per the germline V gene, CDR1 is MNHEY and CDR2 is SVGAGI. Trimming shortened V by 6 bases and J by 7 bases, and 13 bases separated the two germline ends. The CDR3 region has the DNA TGTGCCAGCAGGAACAGGGCCATAAATTCACCCCTCCACTTT. Protein: CASRNRAINSPLHF.

The V gene is TRBV27, the J gene TRBJ2-2, with D possibly being TRBD2 (5 bases). The germline gives CDR1 MNHEY, CDR2 SMNVEV (reference sequence). V shed 3 bases and J shed 7 bases, with 9 bases lying between them. CDR3 length: 13 residues. In DNA, the CDR3 is TGTGCCAGCAGTTTGAGGGTGAGCGGGGAGCTGTTTTTT. This codes for CASSLRVSGELFF.

This chain joins TRBV19 and TRBJ2-2; D is possibly TRBD1 (5 bases). The CDR3 sequence is 14 residues long. Deletions cut 7 bases from V and 1 base from J, with 10 bases between. Germline V gene data show CDR1 as LNHDA and CDR2 as SQIVND (reference sequence). CDR3 residues: CASTQGWNTGELFF. Written as DNA, the CDR3 is TGTGCCAGTACCCAGGGCTGGAACACCGGGGAGCTGTTTTTT.

The J gene is TRBJ2-7, the V gene TRBV2; D possibly corresponds to TRBD1 (6 bases). With 6 bases removed from V and 3 bases from J, the gap between germline ends came to 9 bases. The length of the CDR3 is 12 residues. CDR1 is SNHLY and CDR2 is FYNNEI in the germline V gene. Here the CDR3 DNA reads TGTGCCAGCAGGGCAGGGGTCTACGAGCAGTACTTC. As protein: CASRAGVYEQYF.

The chain joins TRBV24-1 to TRBJ2-1, with TRBD1 identical over 7 bases. The length of the CDR3 is 16 residues. CDR1 and CDR2 from the germline V gene are KGHDR and SFDVKD. V trimming: 3 bases; J trimming: 7 bases; junction bases outside the gene matches: 11. The CDR3 protein is CATSDAGTAVRNEQFF. As DNA, the CDR3 is TGTGCCACCAGTGATGCCGGGACAGCGGTAAGGAATGAGCAGTTCTTC.

About this clone: This CDR3 is also generated by other DNA sequences in the sample. The genes are TRBV28 and TRBJ2-7, with TRBD1 matching over 8 bases. The germline gives CDR1 MDHEN, CDR2 SYDVKM. This CDR3 is built from 14 residues. J gave up 2 bases and V 5 bases, and 5 bases lay outside the gene matches. DNA of the CDR3: TGTGCCAGCAGTCTAGGGACAGGTACCTACGAGCAGTACTTC. As protein: CASSLGTGTYEQYF.

The V and J genes are TRBV3-1 (or the pseudogene TRBV3-2) and TRBJ2-6; D unclear. Germline V lookup: CDR1 LGHDT, CDR2 YNNKEL (reference sequence). Trimming removed 5 bases from V and 2 bases from J, with 10 bases in between. This CDR3 has 15 amino acids. CDR3 DNA sequence: TGTGCCAGCAGCGACCGCGGAACTGGGGCCAACGTCCTGACTTTC. Translation: CASSDRGTGANVLTF.

The genes are TRBV28 and TRBJ2-1; D may be TRBD1 (6 bases). Germline V gives CDR1 MDHEN, CDR2 SYDVKM. V was pared by 2 bases and J by 6 bases, with 11 bases between. The CDR3 extends over 14 amino acids. CDR3 loop: CASSLGGGSNEQFF. Here the CDR3 DNA reads TGTGCCAGCAGTTTAGGGGGCGGCAGCAATGAGCAGTTCTTC.

The chain links TRBV5-1 to TRBJ2-7; TRBD2 matches at 11 bases. CDR3 length equals 15 residues. Germline V CDR1 and CDR2: SGHRS, YFSETQ. V gave up 4 bases and J gave up 2 bases; unmatched junction bases: 5. This chain's CDR3 is CASSPRLAGTYEQYF. The CDR3 DNA follows: TGCGCCAGCAGCCCTCGACTAGCGGGGACCTACGAGCAGTACTTC.

The V gene is TRBV5-1, the J gene TRBJ1-1, with 8 bases identical to TRBD1. This CDR3 spans 15 amino acids. With 4 bases clipped from V and 5 bases from J, the junction kept 10 bases outside the gene matches. The germline gives CDR1 SGHRS, CDR2 YFSETQ. CDR3: CASSAQGARETEAFF. The CDR3 DNA follows: TGCGCCAGCAGCGCTCAGGGGGCGAGGGAAACTGAAGCTTTCTTT.